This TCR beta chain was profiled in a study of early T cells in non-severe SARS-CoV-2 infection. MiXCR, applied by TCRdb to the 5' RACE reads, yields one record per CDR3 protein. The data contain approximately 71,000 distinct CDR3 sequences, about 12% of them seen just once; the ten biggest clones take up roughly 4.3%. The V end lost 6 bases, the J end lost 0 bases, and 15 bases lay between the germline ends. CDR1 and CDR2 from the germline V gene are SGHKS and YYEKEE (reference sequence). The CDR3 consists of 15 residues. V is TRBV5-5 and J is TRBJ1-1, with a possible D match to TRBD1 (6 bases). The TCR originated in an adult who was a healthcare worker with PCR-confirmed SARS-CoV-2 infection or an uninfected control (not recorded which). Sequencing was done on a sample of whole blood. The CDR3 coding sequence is TGTGCCAGCATCGTCAGGGGAATCTTGAACACTGAAGCTTTCTTT. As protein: CASIVRGILNTEAFF.